The 25 T cell receptor beta chains presented below share a single source sample, sequenced in a study of metastatic and nonmetastatic thyroid tumors. Ahead of thyroid surgery, no patient had received treatment of any kind. TCRdb reanalyzed the PCR reads via MiXCR. Of fewer than 40,000 clones listed, about 30% were seen once; the top ten hold approximately 16%. The sequenced sample was tumor tissue. These receptors were obtained from a female donor with papillary thyroid cancer or a benign thyroid nodule (not recorded which). Some clones in this sample may be carry-over from other donors' samples.

The rearrangement links TRBV28 to TRBJ2-2; D call uncertain. CDR1 and CDR2 from the germline V gene are MDHEN and SYDVKM. This CDR3 comprises 14 residues. V was shortened by 6 bases and J by 1 base, with 9 bases between the two germline ends. The CDR3 protein is CASSREMNTGELFF. DNA of the CDR3: TGTGCCAGCAGCCGTGAGATGAACACCGGGGAGCTGTTTTTT.

The chain combines TRBV6-1 with TRBJ2-7; 11 bases fit TRBD2. Germline V CDR1 and CDR2: MNHNS, SASEGT. The V segment lost 6 bases and the J segment 5 bases; nucleotides outside the gene matches: 9. The CDR3 extends over 15 amino acids. CDR3 nucleotide sequence: TGTGCCAGCAGGAAAACTAGCGGGAGTCTCCACGAGCAGTACTTC. This codes for CASRKTSGSLHEQYF.

The rearrangement joins TRBV7-2 to TRBJ2-6; D unclear. This CDR3 has 13 residues. The germline gives CDR1 SGHTA, CDR2 FQGNSA. Trimming removed 7 bases at V and 0 bases at J, with 4 bases between. CDR3 protein: CASTLSGANVLTF. The CDR3 DNA is TGTGCCAGCACCCTCTCTGGGGCCAACGTCCTGACTTTC. The full variable domain, completed using reference TRBV7-2 and TRBJ2-6, is GAGVSQSPSNKVTEKGKDVELRCDPISGHTALYWYRQSLGQGLEFLIYFQGNSAPDKSGLPSDRFSAERTGGSVSTLTIQRTQQEDSAVYLCASTLSGANVLTFGAGSRLTVL.

This clone has more than one count but fewer than ten. This chain joins TRBV12-5 and TRBJ2-1; 14 nucleotides align to TRBD2. The CDR3 has 15 residues. After removal of 5 bases from V and 9 bases from J, the junction contained 6 bases not matched to a gene. Germline CDR1 is LGHNT and CDR2 is FRNRAP. CDR3 loop: CASGLLGLAGGEQFF. In DNA, the CDR3 is TGTGCTAGTGGTCTCCTAGGACTAGCGGGGGGTGAGCAGTTCTTC.

This clone showed up just a few times. This chain links TRBV20-1 with TRBJ1-6, with 8 positions matching TRBD1. The CDR3 is 12 residues long. The germline V gene has CDR1 DFQATT and CDR2 SNEGSKA (reference sequence). Trimming took 5 bases from V and 7 from J; bases not matched to a gene: 1. This CDR3 is CSADRGNSPLHF. DNA for the CDR3: TGCAGTGCTGACAGGGGAAATTCACCCCTCCACTTT.

The chain is built from TRBV7-2 and TRBJ2-7, with TRBD2 identical over 8 bases. Germline trimming cut 7 bases from V and 4 bases from J; bases unmatched to any gene: 9. Germline V gene data show CDR1 as SGHTA and CDR2 as FQGNSA. This CDR3 is built from 14 residues. The CDR3 sequence: CASTKRERAYEQYF. The CDR3 bases are TGTGCCAGCACAAAGCGGGAGAGGGCTTACGAGCAGTACTTC.

In its sample, this clone ranks as large. The chain has TRBV12-3 or TRBV12-4 and TRBJ1-5, with D possibly being TRBD1 (5 bases). CDR3 length: 16 residues. V was shortened by 1 base and J by 2 bases, with 12 bases between the two germline ends. The CDR3 loop reads CASSLGVSGGNQPQHF. The CDR3 DNA follows: TGTGCCAGCAGTTTAGGAGTGTCGGGGGGCAATCAGCCCCAGCATTTT.

There are a few counts of this clone. The CDR3, as DNA: TGTGCCACCGATACCCCGGGACAGGGGACCGACGAGCAGTACTTC. Encoded protein: CATDTPGQGTDEQYF. V usage is TRBV6-1 and J usage is TRBJ2-7; 10 nucleotides match TRBD1. CDR1 and CDR2 from the germline V gene are MNHNS and SASEGT. The V gene end was trimmed by 10 bases and the J gene end by 5 bases; junction bases not matched to a gene: 14. The CDR3 has 15 residues.

The chain employs TRBV6-1 and TRBJ2-2, with TRBD1 matching 7 bases. With 9 bases clipped from V and 5 bases from J, the junction kept 6 bases outside the gene matches. Germline CDR1 reads MNHNS; CDR2 reads SASEGT. This CDR3 spans 13 amino acids. CDR3 protein: CASSTGRTGELFF. CDR3 nucleotides: TGTGCCAGTTCGACAGGGCGGACCGGGGAGCTGTTTTTT.

This rearrangement joins TRBV19 to TRBJ2-5; 7 bases line up with TRBD2. J lost 4 bases, V lost 5 bases, and 7 bases had no gene match. This CDR3 is built from 14 residues. Germline V gene data show CDR1 as LNHDA and CDR2 as SQIVND (reference sequence). CDR3 in DNA: TGTGCCAGTAGTCGGACTCCGGGGGGAGAGACCCAGTACTTC. It yields the protein CASSRTPGGETQYF.

The chain is built from TRBV6-1 and TRBJ2-2; D possibly corresponds to TRBD2 (5 bases). Trimming pared 6 bases from V and 4 bases from J, leaving 12 bases between. This CDR3 has 14 residues. CDR1 and CDR2 (germline): MNHNS, SASEGT. The CDR3 nucleotides are TGTGCCAGCAGGGAGGATTTCGCCACCGGGGAGCTGTTTTTT. It specifies CASREDFATGELFF.

CDR3 sequence (DNA): TGCAGCGTTGATCTAGGTAGCTCTATTTCCTACGAGCAGTACTTC. This sequence encodes CSVDLGSSISYEQYF. V usage is TRBV29-1 and J usage is TRBJ2-7; no firm D call. The CDR3 extends over 15 amino acids. The germline V and J ends were trimmed by 3 bases and 1 base, with 16 bases remaining between them. Germline V CDR1 and CDR2: SQVTM, ANQGSEA.

Comments on this clone: A much larger clone differs by one base, so this may be a read error. Different DNA sequences within this sample yield the same CDR3. The V call is TRBV9, the J call TRBJ1-6; the D is unclear. V lost 0 bases, J lost 13 bases, and 11 bases lay in between. Germline values: CDR1 SGDLS, CDR2 YYNGEE. The CDR3 is made up of 13 amino acids. For the CDR3, the DNA is TGTGCCAGCAGCGTAGACTCATTGGGGCCCCTCCACTTT. It encodes CASSVDSLGPLHF.

This chain joins TRBV20-1 and TRBJ2-3; 8 positions match TRBD1. CDR1 and CDR2 from the germline V gene are DFQATT and SNEGSKA (reference sequence). This CDR3 region has 15 residues. Germline trimming cut 3 bases from V and 2 bases from J; bases unmatched to any gene: 7. DNA of the CDR3: TGCAGTGCTAGGAGACGACAGGGGACCACAGATACGCAGTATTTT. Residues: CSARRRQGTTDTQYF.

This clone was recorded a few times. The chain recombines TRBV28 with TRBJ2-7, with 7 bases identical to TRBD2. Losses at the gene ends were 1 base for V and 0 bases for J; bases not matched to a gene: 3. Germline CDR1 and CDR2: MDHEN and SYDVKM. The CDR3 sequence is 15 residues long. The chain's CDR3 is CASSLYGGSSYEQYF. The DNA for the CDR3 is TGTGCCAGCAGTTTATACGGGGGGAGCTCCTACGAGCAGTACTTC.

The rearrangement joins TRBV30 to TRBJ1-1; D gene uncertain. V gave up 3 bases and J gave up 1 base, with 9 bases separating them. The CDR3 is made up of 13 amino acids. Germline V gene lookup returns CDR1 GTSNPN and CDR2 SVGIG (reference sequence). Here the CDR3 reads CAWRGRTNTEAFF. The CDR3 DNA reads as TGTGCCTGGAGGGGGAGAACGAACACTGAAGCTTTCTTT.

This clone showed up just a few times. The J gene is TRBJ1-6, the V gene TRBV6-1; 7 nucleotides align to TRBD1. With V trimmed by 6 bases and J by 7 bases, 6 bases remained unmatched. The CDR3 sequence is 14 residues long. Germline V gives CDR1 MNHNS, CDR2 SASEGT. The CDR3 DNA is TGTGCCAGCAGCCAGACAGGGTACAATTCACCCCTCCACTTT. Amino acids: CASSQTGYNSPLHF.

The J gene is TRBJ2-1, the V gene TRBV12-3 or TRBV12-4, with 10 bases matching TRBD1. The V and J ends lost 5 bases and 10 bases, in that order; junction bases with no gene match: 8. The CDR3 has 14 amino acids. The CDR3 here is CASSLSRDRGEQFF. CDR3 sequence (DNA): TGTGCCAGCAGTCTGTCCCGGGACAGGGGCGAGCAGTTCTTC.

In this sample, this clone turned up a few times. The J gene is TRBJ1-5, the V gene TRBV6-5; TRBD1 matches 8 bases. Losses at the gene ends were 2 bases for V and 4 bases for J; bases not matched to a gene: 4. CDR3 length equals 15 residues. Germline V gene sequence: CDR1 MNHEY, CDR2 SVGAGI. CDR3 in amino acids: CASSYADRENQPQHF. The CDR3 DNA sequence: TGTGCCAGCAGTTACGCGGACAGGGAAAATCAGCCCCAGCATTTT.

This clone was observed a handful of times. The J gene is TRBJ2-6, the V gene TRBV28; a weak D match, TRBD1 (7 bases). Germline V lookup: CDR1 MDHEN, CDR2 SYDVKM. V lost 3 bases and J lost 2, with 14 bases in between. CDR3 size: 17 residues. CDR3 nucleotide sequence: TGTGCCAGCAGTTTGGAGGGGGCGCTCACTGGGGCCAACGTCCTGACTTTC. Protein: CASSLEGALTGANVLTF.

CDR3 region: CASSRDSDTEAFF. DNA for the CDR3: TGTGCCAGCAGCCGAGACAGTGACACTGAAGCTTTCTTT. This chain uses TRBV12-3 or TRBV12-4 with TRBJ1-1, with TRBD1 as a possible D gene (5 bases). The V and J ends lost 6 bases and 3 bases respectively, with 11 bases between them. The CDR3 covers 13 residues.

This clone is a singleton in its sample. The chain joins TRBV11-2 to TRBJ1-2; a possible D gene is TRBD1 (5 bases). The ends were cut back, 5 bases at V and 4 bases at J, with 17 bases in the middle. This CDR3 has 15 amino acids. Germline V CDR1 and CDR2: SGHAT, FQNNGV. The CDR3 coding sequence is TGTGCCAGCAGCGTGAGCCGGGACCTGTCCTATGGCTACACCTTC. Translated: CASSVSRDLSYGYTF.

This chain uses TRBV6-1 with TRBJ2-7, with a weak D call TRBD2 (5 bases). CDR1 and CDR2 (germline): MNHNS, SASEGT. CDR3 size: 15 residues. V was shortened by 6 bases and J by 6 bases, with 21 bases between the two germline ends. The CDR3 bases are TGTGCCAGCAGGCTCCGGGCACCTTCTGGAGGCGAGCAGTACTTC. It is translated as CASRLRAPSGGEQYF.

The chain is built from TRBV27 and TRBJ1-2; D uncertain. The germline CDR1 and CDR2 sequences are MNHEY and SMNVEV (reference sequence). The CDR3 sequence is 13 residues long. V lost 6 bases to trimming and J lost 7 bases, with 15 bases between them. In DNA form, the CDR3 reads TGTGCCAGCAGCTCAAATGGGCCGCTTGGCTACACCTTC. It encodes CASSSNGPLGYTF.

This CDR3 is CASSVGSRVLASTDTQYF. CDR3 in DNA: TGTGCCAGCAGCGTAGGTAGCAGGGTACTCGCTAGCACAGATACGCAGTATTTT. This chain uses TRBV9 with TRBJ2-3; tentative D call: TRBD1 (5 bases). Deletions cut 0 bases from V and 0 bases from J, with 17 bases between. CDR3 length equals 18 residues. CDR1 is SGDLS, CDR2 YYNGEE, per germline.